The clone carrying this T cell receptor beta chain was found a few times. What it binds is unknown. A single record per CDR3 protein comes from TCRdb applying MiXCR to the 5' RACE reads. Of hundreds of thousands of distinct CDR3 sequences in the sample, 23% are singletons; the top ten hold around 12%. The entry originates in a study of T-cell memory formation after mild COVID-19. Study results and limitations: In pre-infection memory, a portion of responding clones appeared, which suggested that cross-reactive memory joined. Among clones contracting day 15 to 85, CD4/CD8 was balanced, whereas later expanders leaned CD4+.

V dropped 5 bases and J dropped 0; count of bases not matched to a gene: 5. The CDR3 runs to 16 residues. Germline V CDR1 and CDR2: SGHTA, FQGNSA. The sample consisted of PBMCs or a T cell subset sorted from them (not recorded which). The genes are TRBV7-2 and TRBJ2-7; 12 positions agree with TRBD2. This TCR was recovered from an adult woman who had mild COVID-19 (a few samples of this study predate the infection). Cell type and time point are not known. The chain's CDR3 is CASSPRTSGASYEQYF. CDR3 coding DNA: TGTGCCAGCAGCCCACGGACTAGCGGGGCCTCCTACGAGCAGTACTTC.